Listed here are 20 T cell receptor beta chains from one sample, sequenced in a study of blood T cell repertoires in COVID-19. TCRdb's copy holds only in-frame clones and misses some; the assay was immunoSEQ multiplex PCR. The sample carries just over 150,000 clones, approximately 92% recorded once. The sequenced sample consisted of peripheral blood. The receptors stem from a man aged 25-40 years with COVID-19, enrolled during active disease.

The chain carries TRBV11-3 and TRBJ1-1; D is perhaps TRBD1 (5 bases). Germline CDR1 SGHNT, CDR2 YENEEA. CDR3 length: 13 amino acids. The V gene lost 5 bases and the J gene lost 4 bases, with 11 bases spanning the gap. This CDR3 reads CASSKGFSTEAFF. The CDR3 bases are TGTGCCAGCAGCAAGGGGTTTAGCACTGAAGCTTTCTTT.

V usage is TRBV7-9 and J usage is TRBJ2-3, with 10 bases identical to TRBD1. The CDR3 sequence is 16 residues long. V trimming: 5 bases; J trimming: 2 bases; junction bases outside the gene matches: 7. Germline values: CDR1 SEHNR, CDR2 FQNEAQ (reference sequence). The CDR3 protein is CASSIWTGGSTDTQYF. The CDR3 region has the DNA TGTGCCAGCAGCATATGGACAGGGGGTTCCACAGATACGCAGTATTTT.

This clone was seen a handful of times. The chain recombines TRBV7-2 with TRBJ1-6; TRBD1 aligns across 9 bases. CDR3 size: 15 residues. CDR1 and CDR2 (germline): SGHTA, FQGNSA. V trimming: 5 bases; J trimming: 10 bases; junction bases outside the gene matches: 9. The CDR3 sequence: CASSVRDRVGSPLHF. The CDR3 DNA follows: TGTGCCAGCAGCGTACGGGACAGGGTAGGATCACCCCTCCACTTT.

The V gene is TRBV6-5, the J gene TRBJ2-1; 10 bases are a match to TRBD1. CDR3 length equals 15 residues. With V trimmed by 4 bases and J by 4 bases, 4 bases remained unmatched. Germline V gene sequence: CDR1 MNHEY, CDR2 SVGAGI. CDR3 nucleotides: TGTGCCAGCAGTTCGACAGGGGGCGCTTACAATGAGCAGTTCTTC. This translates into CASSSTGGAYNEQFF.

The chain links TRBV5-5 to TRBJ2-7, with 13 bases matching TRBD2. Unmatched junction bases numbered 11, after V lost 4 bases and J lost 4 bases. Germline V gene lookup returns CDR1 SGHKS and CDR2 YYEKEE (reference sequence). This CDR3 is 17 amino acids long. The CDR3 loop reads CASSRRTSGGGSYEQYF. The CDR3 coding sequence is TGTGCCAGCAGCCGTCGGACTAGCGGGGGAGGGTCGTACGAGCAGTACTTC.

The chain employs TRBV7-2 and TRBJ1-4; a possible D gene is TRBD1 (5 bases). The germline V gene has CDR1 SGHTA and CDR2 FQGNSA. This CDR3 has 15 amino acids. Between the trimmed V and J ends, which lost 1 base and 7 bases, there was a span of 13 bases. Written as DNA, the CDR3 is TGTGCCAGCAGCTTAGTTGGCAGGGTGGGTGAAAAACTGTTTTTT. Residues: CASSLVGRVGEKLFF.

This clone appeared once. The gene calls are TRBV6-5 and TRBJ2-1; D is perhaps TRBD2 (5 bases). V lost 7 bases to trimming and J lost 10 bases, with 8 bases between them. This CDR3 has 10 amino acids. The germline gives CDR1 MNHEY, CDR2 SVGAGI. CDR3 sequence reads: CASMDLEQFF. The CDR3 DNA is TGTGCCAGCATGGACTTGGAGCAGTTCTTC.

The CDR3 loop is CASSSGLAGGYNEQFF. The CDR3 DNA is TGTGCCAGCAGCTCGGGACTAGCGGGGGGGTACAATGAGCAGTTCTTC. This chain uses TRBV7-8 with TRBJ2-1, with TRBD2 identical over 16 bases. Trimming cost V 4 bases and J 4 bases; bases outside gene matches: 1. CDR1 SGHVS and CDR2 FQNEAQ come from the germline V gene. The CDR3 contains 16 residues.

This chain uses TRBV27 with TRBJ2-7, with a possible D match to TRBD1 (6 bases). Trimming shortened V by 3 bases and J by 5 bases, and 14 bases separated the two germline ends. Per germline, CDR1 MNHEY and CDR2 SMNVEV (reference sequence). The CDR3 has 14 residues. The CDR3 is CASSFQGNWNEQYF. CDR3 DNA sequence: TGTGCCAGCAGTTTCCAGGGGAATTGGAACGAGCAGTACTTC.

This clone was picked up one time. In nucleotides, the CDR3 is TGCGCCAGCAGCCAAGATCAGGGGACAGCACACGAGCAGTACTTC. Protein product: CASSQDQGTAHEQYF. The chain links TRBV4-1 to TRBJ2-7; TRBD1 matches at 7 bases. This CDR3 spans 15 amino acids. Germline trimming cut 0 bases from V and 5 bases from J; bases unmatched to any gene: 7. The germline gives CDR1 MGHRA, CDR2 YSYEKL.

With regard to this clone: This likely comes from a read error, as the CDR3 has no conserved phenylalanine or tryptophan at its end. The chain links TRBV28 to TRBJ2-7; possibly TRBD2 for D (5 bases). Trimming took off 8 bases at V and 2 bases at J, with 16 bases between the two ends. CDR3 length: 14 residues. The germline V gene encodes CDR1 MDHEN and CDR2 SYDVKM. The CDR3: CASREGSFPYEQYL. In nucleotides, the CDR3 is TGTGCCAGCCGGGAAGGTTCTTTCCCCTACGAGCAGTACCTC.

The chain recombines TRBV18 with TRBJ1-4, with 7 positions matching TRBD1. CDR1 is KGHSH, CDR2 LQKENI, per germline. V trimming: 3 bases; J trimming: 9 bases; junction bases outside the gene matches: 7. The CDR3 totals 14 residues. The CDR3 DNA is TGTGCCAGCTCACCGGACAGGACGTCCAAAAAACTGTTTTTT. Its protein is CASSPDRTSKKLFF.

The chain couples TRBV7-3 to TRBJ1-2, with D possibly matching TRBD1 (6 bases). The V gene lost 4 bases and the J gene lost 7 bases, with 13 bases spanning the gap. Germline values: CDR1 SGHTA, CDR2 FQGTGA. The CDR3 sequence is 13 residues long. CDR3: CASSSDNRAGYTF. Written as DNA, the CDR3 is TGTGCCAGCAGCTCAGATAACAGGGCTGGCTACACCTTC. Based on the CDR3 plus reference TRBV7-3 and TRBJ1-2, the full variable domain is GAGVSQTPSNKVTEKGKYVELRCDPISGHTALYWYRQSLGQGPEFLIYFQGTGAADDSGLPNDRFFAVRPEGSVSTLKIQRTERGDSAVYLCASSSDNRAGYTFGSGTRLTVV.

The rearrangement joins TRBV7-2 to TRBJ1-2; 7 bases match TRBD1. From germline, CDR1 is SGHTA and CDR2 FQGNSA. The CDR3 extends over 15 amino acids. V dropped 4 bases and J dropped 1; count of bases not matched to a gene: 6. This CDR3 reads CASSSQTGINYGYTF. The CDR3 DNA follows: TGTGCCAGCAGCTCACAGACAGGGATTAACTATGGCTACACCTTC.

This clone was seen just once. The CDR3 reads CASSQDRGDYGYTF. The CDR3 DNA reads as TGCGCCAGCAGCCAAGATCGGGGGGACTATGGCTACACCTTC. The chain links TRBV4-3 to TRBJ1-2, with D possibly being TRBD1 (5 bases). This CDR3 is built from 14 residues. The V end was cut by 0 bases, the J end by 3 bases, with 8 bases between. CDR1 and CDR2 (germline): LGHNA, YSLEER.

CDR3 loop: CASSTPGQGWETQYF. CDR3 nucleotide sequence: TGTGCCAGCAGCACCCCGGGACAGGGTTGGGAGACCCAGTACTTC. The chain couples TRBV6-2 or TRBV6-3 to TRBJ2-5; 9 bases fit TRBD1. J was trimmed by 5 bases and V by 6 bases; bases with no gene match: 10. The CDR3 sequence is 15 residues long. Germline V gene lookup returns CDR1 MNHEY and CDR2 SVGEGT.

The chain links TRBV5-4 to TRBJ2-2; TRBD2 agrees at 10 bases. This CDR3 is built from 16 residues. J lost 0 bases, V lost 4 bases, and 3 bases had no gene match. Germline V gives CDR1 SGHNT, CDR2 YYREEE (reference sequence). The CDR3 loop reads CASSRLAGANTGELFF. Written as DNA, the CDR3 is TGTGCCAGCAGCCGACTAGCGGGTGCGAACACCGGGGAGCTGTTTTTT.

This clone occurred a few times. This rearrangement joins TRBV19 to TRBJ2-1; D unclear. The CDR3 has 13 amino acids. Germline V lookup: CDR1 LNHDA, CDR2 SQIVND (reference sequence). V was clipped by 4 bases and J by 9 bases, with 13 bases between them. The CDR3 region has the DNA TGTGCCAGTAGTACTGATCGACATAGTGAGCAGTTCTTC. It translates to CASSTDRHSEQFF.

This clone came up once. This sequence joins TRBV11-2 and TRBJ1-3; a weak D match, TRBD1 (6 bases). Trimming took 1 base from V and 1 from J, leaving 14 bases between them. This CDR3 has 17 amino acids. Germline V gene data show CDR1 as SGHAT and CDR2 as FQNNGV. The CDR3 protein is CASSLVWGLTSGNTIYF. The CDR3 DNA is TGTGCCAGCAGCTTAGTTTGGGGGCTAACTTCTGGAAACACCATATATTTT.

The chain has TRBV18 and TRBJ2-7; 10 positions agree with TRBD2. The CDR3 length is 16 residues. Per germline, CDR1 KGHSH and CDR2 LQKENI. V trimming: 1 base; J trimming: 1 base; junction bases outside the gene matches: 4. Here the CDR3 reads CASSPRGLATSYEQYF. CDR3 nucleotide sequence: TGTGCCAGCTCACCACGGGGACTAGCGACATCCTACGAGCAGTACTTC.